This T cell receptor beta chain was sequenced for a study of T cells after yellow fever vaccination. Study-level findings and limits: The appearance of a small share of clonotypes in both CD4 and CD8 compartments was observed.

The CDR3 has 15 residues. The TCR cDNA carried a universal primer site and UMIs from 5'RACE template switching. Via MiXCR, TCRdb re-called the 5' RACE reads, giving one row per CDR3 protein. The sample carries nearly 300,000 distinct CDR3 sequences, around 10% recorded once. Turning to this clonotype: Its antigen is undetermined.

This sequence originates from a man aged 18 to 30 who received the YFV17D yellow fever vaccine. This chain joins TRBV1 and TRBJ1-2. TRBV1 is reported as a pseudogene. The sequences come from CD4+ T cells sorted from PBMCs, collected 5 days after the yellow fever booster vaccination. CDR3 nucleotide sequence: TGCACCAGCAGCCAAGAGGCAGGACTTAACTATGGCTACACCTTC. This encodes CTSSQEAGLNYGYTF.